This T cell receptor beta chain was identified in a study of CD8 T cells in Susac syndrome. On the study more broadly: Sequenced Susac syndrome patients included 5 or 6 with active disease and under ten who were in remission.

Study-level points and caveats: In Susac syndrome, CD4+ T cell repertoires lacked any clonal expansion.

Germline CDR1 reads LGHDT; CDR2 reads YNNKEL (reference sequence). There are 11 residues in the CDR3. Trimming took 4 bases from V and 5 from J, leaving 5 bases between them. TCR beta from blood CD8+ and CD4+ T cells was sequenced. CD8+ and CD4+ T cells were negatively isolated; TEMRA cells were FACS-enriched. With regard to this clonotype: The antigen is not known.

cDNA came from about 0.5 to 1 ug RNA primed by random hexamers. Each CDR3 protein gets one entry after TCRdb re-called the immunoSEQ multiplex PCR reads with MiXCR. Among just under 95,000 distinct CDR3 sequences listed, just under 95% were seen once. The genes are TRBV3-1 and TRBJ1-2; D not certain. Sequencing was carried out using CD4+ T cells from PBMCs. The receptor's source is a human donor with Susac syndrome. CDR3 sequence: CASSPGYGYTF. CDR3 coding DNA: TGTGCCAGCAGCCCCGGGTATGGCTACACCTTC. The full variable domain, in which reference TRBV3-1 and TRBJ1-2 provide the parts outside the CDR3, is DTAVSQTPKYLVTQMGNDKSIKCEQNLGHDTMYWYKQDSKKFLKIMFSYNNKELIINETVPNRFSPKSPDKAHLNLHINSLELGDSAVYFCASSPGYGYTFGSGTRLTVV.